This TCR beta chain is from a study of blood T cells in healthy people across ages. The CDR3 has 16 amino acids. J gave up 7 bases and V 0 bases, and 11 bases lay outside the gene matches. From germline, CDR1 is MRHNA and CDR2 SNTAGT. Sample-barcoded 5' priming and a J-beta primer mix drove a second PCR of about 6 to 12 cycles. TCRdb analysed the 5' RACE reads with MiXCR anew, one entry per CDR3 protein. This repertoire shows more than 900,000 distinct CDR3 sequences, about 25% found once; its top ten account for around 0.75%. These data also formed part of another study, on T cells of mothers and their children. That work states: Donors were three healthy Caucasian mothers and their six children.

The sequenced sample consisted of blood. The receptor's source is a girl aged 2 to 9 in good health. This chain links TRBV6-4 with TRBJ1-1; 7 bases agree with TRBD1. CDR3 protein: CASSDSFGGGFGEAFF. The DNA of the CDR3 is TGTGCCAGCAGTGACTCATTTGGAGGGGGCTTTGGTGAAGCTTTCTTT.